One and the same sample provided the 20 T cell receptor beta chains below, sequenced in a study of CD8 T cells in Susac syndrome. When the RNA was reverse transcribed, random hexamers were used with an input of roughly 0.5 to 1 ug. In TCRdb, the immunoSEQ multiplex PCR reads were re-called with MiXCR into one record per CDR3 protein. The sample lists more than 90,000 distinct CDR3 sequences, approximately 93% seen once, with approximately 0.093% in the top ten. The source material was CD4+ T cells from PBMCs. These receptors were obtained from a human donor with multiple sclerosis.

Points on this clonotype: At one of its ends the junction is not consistent with the germline gene, which may arise from a read error. This sequence joins TRBV7-7 and TRBJ2-5; possible D gene TRBD2, 6 bases. The CDR3 covers 14 residues. The germline V gene has CDR1 SSHAT and CDR2 FNYEAQ (reference sequence). CDR3 loop: CASSSTRNQETQYF. CDR3 nucleotides: TGTGCTAGCAGCTCGACTAGAAATCAAGAGACCCAGTACTTC.

The chain has TRBV5-4 and TRBJ2-1, with D perhaps matching TRBD2 (6 bases). The CDR3 length is 15 residues. With 4 bases removed from V and 0 bases from J, the gap between germline ends came to 11 bases. Germline CDR1 SGHNT, CDR2 YYREEE (reference sequence). The CDR3 DNA follows: TGTGCCAGCAGCCCACGGGGGAGCTCCTACAATGAGCAGTTCTTC. This codes for CASSPRGSSYNEQFF.

This chain joins TRBV7-2 and TRBJ2-2; no firm D call. The CDR3 has 13 residues. From germline, CDR1 is SGHTA and CDR2 FQGNSA. The V end was cut by 4 bases, the J end by 7 bases, with 10 bases between. The CDR3 DNA follows: TGTGCCAGCAGCTGGCGTTTCGACGGGGAGCTGTTTTTT. This gives the protein CASSWRFDGELFF.

The chain employs TRBV12-3 or TRBV12-4 and TRBJ1-2; D is unclear. The V end was cut by 5 bases, the J end by 4 bases, with 14 bases between. The CDR3 loop spans 14 amino acids. The CDR3 coding sequence is TGTGCCAGCAGTCCAAGGTGGGGTGGCTATGGCTACACCTTC. It specifies CASSPRWGGYGYTF.

The J gene is TRBJ2-7, the V gene TRBV3-1, with D perhaps TRBD1 (5 bases). This CDR3 comprises 12 residues. Germline V lookup: CDR1 LGHDT, CDR2 YNNKEL (reference sequence). Between the trimmed V and J ends, which lost 1 base and 5 bases, there was a span of 6 bases. CDR3 sequence (DNA): TGTGCCAGCAGCCAAGTCAGGGACGAGCAGTACTTC. This translates into CASSQVRDEQYF.

The chain combines TRBV19 with TRBJ1-2, with TRBD1 as a possible D gene (6 bases). V was clipped by 7 bases and J by 4 bases, with 16 bases between them. The CDR3 has 14 amino acids. Germline V CDR1 and CDR2: LNHDA, SQIVND (reference sequence). The CDR3 bases are TGTGCCAGTACCCAGGTGGGGGCTGGCTATGGCTACACCTTC. This encodes CASTQVGAGYGYTF.

This clonotype appeared a single time. At one of its ends the junction is not consistent with the germline gene, which may arise from a read error. The rearrangement uses TRBV7-7 and TRBJ2-5; possible D gene TRBD2, 6 bases. CDR3 length equals 14 residues. CDR1 is SSHAT and CDR2 is FNYEAQ in the germline V gene (reference sequence). CDR3 loop: CASSLAAGKETQYF. The CDR3 DNA is TGTGCTAGCAGCTTAGCGGCGGGGAAAGAGACCCAGTACTTC. Based on the CDR3 plus reference TRBV7-7 and TRBJ2-5, the full variable domain is GAGVSQSPRYKVTKRGQDVTLRCDPISSHATLYWYQQALGQGPEFLTYFNYEAQPDKSGLPSDRFSAERPEGSISTLTIQRTEQRDSAMYRCASSLAAGKETQYFGPGTRLLVL.

This rearrangement joins TRBV20-1 to TRBJ2-1, with TRBD2 as a possible D gene (5 bases). Trimming cost V 6 bases and J 12 bases, with 24 bases left between them. Germline assignment: CDR1 DFQATT and CDR2 SNEGSKA (reference sequence). This CDR3 is 14 amino acids long. The CDR3 loop is CSAGLFPSSEGQFF. The CDR3 DNA reads TGCAGTGCCGGGCTTTTCCCTTCCTCCGAGGGGCAGTTCTTC.

The rearrangement links TRBV2 to TRBJ2-3, with TRBD2 matching 10 bases. This CDR3 contains 15 residues. Germline V gives CDR1 SNHLY, CDR2 FYNNEI. V shed 7 bases, J shed 0 bases, and the junction held 4 bases outside the gene matches. The CDR3, as DNA: TGTGCCAGCAAGCAGCGGGGGGGTAGCACAGATACGCAGTATTTT. Translating it yields CASKQRGGSTDTQYF. Supplemented by reference TRBV2 and TRBJ2-3, the full variable domain reads EPEVTQTPSHQVTQMGQEVILRCVPISNHLYFYWYRQILGQKVEFLVSFYNNEISEKSEIFDDQFSVERPDGSNFTLKIRSTKLEDSAMYFCASKQRGGSTDTQYFGPGTRLTVL.

This chain links TRBV6-1 with TRBJ1-1, with D uncertain. Germline CDR1 MNHNS, CDR2 SASEGT. The CDR3 runs to 14 residues. Trimming stripped 9 bases from V and 1 base from J, with 15 bases between. In nucleotides, the CDR3 is TGTGCCAGTAGGAGGGCGAGTGCGAACACTGAAGCTTTCTTT. It yields the protein CASRRASANTEAFF.

The chain couples TRBV5-6 to TRBJ2-2; TRBD1 matches at 10 bases. From germline, CDR1 is SGHDT and CDR2 YYEEEE. The CDR3 spans 16 residues. Trimming removed 5 bases from V and 6 bases from J; junction bases left unmatched: 10. The CDR3 is CASRGTGTGEAGELFF. The CDR3 DNA follows: TGTGCCAGCAGGGGGACCGGGACAGGGGAGGCCGGGGAGCTGTTTTTT. The entire variable domain, with the rest obtained from reference TRBV5-6 and TRBJ2-2, is as follows: DAGVTQSPTHLIKTRGQQVTLRCSPKSGHDTVSWYQQALGQGPQFIFQYYEEEERQRGNFPDRFSGHQFPNYSSELNVNALLLGDSALYLCASRGTGTGEAGELFFGEGSRLTVL.

This sequence joins TRBV6-6 and TRBJ1-1, with no clear D. The CDR3 totals 15 residues. The germline gives CDR1 MNHNY, CDR2 SVGAGI (reference sequence). Trimming took 7 bases from V and 1 from J, leaving 16 bases between them. This CDR3 is CASTLRRVSNTEAFF. Here the CDR3 DNA reads TGTGCCAGCACCCTAAGGCGAGTGTCGAACACTGAAGCTTTCTTT.

The chain links TRBV14 to TRBJ2-7; D is perhaps TRBD2 (6 bases). V dropped 4 bases and J dropped 6 bases, with 13 bases sitting between them. Germline-derived CDR1 and CDR2 are SGHDN and FVKESK. The CDR3 runs 13 residues. In DNA, the CDR3 is TGTGCCAGCAGCCGGGACTTAGGGGCCGAGCAGTACTTC. Protein sequence: CASSRDLGAEQYF.

The chain employs TRBV30 and TRBJ2-1; TRBD1 is a possible D gene (6 bases). Looked up from germline, CDR1 is GTSNPN and CDR2 is SVGIG (reference sequence). The CDR3 is made up of 10 amino acids. V lost 5 bases and J lost 11, with 10 bases in between. CDR3 DNA sequence: TGTGCCTGGGGAGACAGGCAGCAGTTCTTC. Its protein product is CAWGDRQQFF. The whole variable domain, filled in from reference TRBV30 and TRBJ2-1, reads SQTIHQWPATLVQPVGSPLSLECTVEGTSNPNLYWYRQAAGRGLQLLFYSVGIGQISSEVPQNLSASRPQDRQFILSSKKLLLSDSGFYLCAWGDRQQFFGPGTRLTVL.

V and J are TRBV3-1 and TRBJ1-1, with unresolved D. V dropped 4 bases and J dropped 1 base, with 10 bases sitting between them. This CDR3 spans 14 amino acids. Looked up from germline, CDR1 is LGHDT and CDR2 is YNNKEL (reference sequence). The CDR3 here is CASSRLQQNTEAFF. CDR3 sequence (DNA): TGTGCCAGCAGCCGATTACAGCAGAACACTGAAGCTTTCTTT.

V and J are TRBV30 and TRBJ2-7; maybe TRBD2 (6 bases). The CDR3 totals 16 residues. V lost 3 bases and J 2 bases, leaving 20 bases between the germline ends. The germline gives CDR1 GTSNPN, CDR2 SVGIG (reference sequence). CDR3 protein: CAWSPTWDLATYEQYF. In nucleotides, the CDR3 is TGTGCCTGGAGCCCTACTTGGGACTTAGCGACCTACGAGCAGTACTTC.

The genes are TRBV13 and TRBJ2-1; maybe TRBD2 (6 bases). The CDR3 runs 14 residues. The germline V gene encodes CDR1 PRHDT and CDR2 FYEKMQ (reference sequence). Trimming stripped 5 bases from V and 5 bases from J, with 13 bases between. The CDR3 sequence is CASSPRDSNNEQFF. CDR3 DNA: TGTGCCAGCAGCCCCCGGGACTCTAACAATGAGCAGTTCTTC.

This chain links TRBV5-1 with TRBJ2-5; D possibly matches TRBD1 or TRBD2 (7 bases each). This CDR3 has 15 amino acids. Germline CDR1 is SGHRS and CDR2 is YFSETQ. The ends were cut back, 4 bases at V and 5 bases at J, with 18 bases in the middle. The CDR3 sequence is CASSQPTGREETQYF. The DNA for the CDR3 is TGCGCCAGCAGCCAACCGACAGGGAGGGAGGAGACCCAGTACTTC.

CDR3 DNA sequence: TGTGCCAGTAGTATAGGCCCGTTATTAAATCAGCCCCAGCATTTT. Translated, it gives CASSIGPLLNQPQHF. V and J are TRBV19 and TRBJ1-5; no definite D call. V was clipped by 1 base and J by 4 bases, with 11 bases between them. CDR1 and CDR2 (germline): LNHDA, SQIVND (reference sequence). CDR3 size: 15 residues.

V usage is TRBV12-3 or TRBV12-4 and J usage is TRBJ2-7; 8 bases align to TRBD1. Trimming cost V 3 bases and J 6 bases; bases outside gene matches: 7. The CDR3 extends over 14 amino acids. The CDR3 protein is CASSFGTGTSEQYF. As DNA, the CDR3 is TGTGCCAGCAGTTTCGGGACAGGCACTTCCGAGCAGTACTTC.